The source of this T cell receptor beta chain is a study of blood T cell repertoires in COVID-19. About the study: Samples taken during acute and convalescent COVID-19 were collected in the United States, Italy and Spain. Nucleic acid was either cDNA or gDNA, and it came from T cells, B-cell-depleted T cells, or PBMCs.

In the authors' workflow: Quantification of nucleated cells was approximated via reference gene primer amplification. Sequenced by immunoSEQ multiplex PCR; TCRdb stores in-frame clones only, minus some. The DNA was the basis for D and trimming; V, J and clone size are from that table. The data show roughly 50,000 clones, 65% to 90% seen once. This CDR3 spans 12 amino acids. Germline V gene data show CDR1 as MNHEY and CDR2 as SMNVEV (reference sequence). The V end was cut by 7 bases, the J end by 4 bases, with 10 bases between. V gene TRBV27 combines with J gene TRBJ2-5, with a weak D call TRBD2 (6 bases). Sample: peripheral blood. The TCR sequence derives from a human donor in a cohort sampled during active COVID-19. The CDR3 nucleotides read TGTGCCAGCAAAAATAGCGGAGAGACCCAGTACTTC. Translating it yields CASKNSGETQYF.